One sample yielded the 19 T cell receptor beta chains listed below, sequenced in a study of blood T cells in healthy people across ages. A second PCR of about 7 to 12 cycles used a sample-barcoded 5' primer and a J-beta primer mix. TCRdb redid the calling of the 5' RACE reads with MiXCR, one entry per CDR3 protein. The data contain around 1.5 million distinct CDR3 sequences, around 42% of them seen just once; the ten biggest clones take up 6.5% to 10%. Sequences were obtained from blood. These receptors all come from a woman under 30 in good health.

The chain recombines TRBV3-1 with TRBJ1-2; tentatively, D is TRBD1 (5 bases). The germline CDR1 and CDR2 sequences are LGHDT and YNNKEL (reference sequence). V was shortened by 1 base and J by 8 bases, with 11 bases between the two germline ends. The length of the CDR3 is 13 residues. CDR3 in amino acids: CASSQGQGFGYTF. CDR3 DNA sequence: TGTGCCAGCAGCCAAGGGCAGGGTTTCGGCTACACCTTC.

V is TRBV20-1 and J is TRBJ2-6; 8 nucleotides match TRBD2. CDR1 DFQATT and CDR2 SNEGSKA come from the germline V gene (reference sequence). CDR3 length: 16 residues. The V and J ends lost 3 bases and 2 bases, in that order; junction bases with no gene match: 6. In DNA form, the CDR3 reads TGCAGTGCTAGGCGGGGGGAGTTAGCTGGGGCCAACGTCCTGACTTTC. It codes for CSARRGELAGANVLTF.

This clonotype was seen a handful of times. The chain combines TRBV7-9 with TRBJ2-7, with D possibly being TRBD2 (6 bases). Trimming shortened V by 5 bases and J by 5 bases, and 16 bases separated the two germline ends. The germline V gene has CDR1 SEHNR and CDR2 FQNEAQ (reference sequence). The CDR3 contains 14 residues. In DNA, the CDR3 is TGTGCCAGCAGCCCCTCATTGGAGGGAAACGAGCAGTACTTC. As protein: CASSPSLEGNEQYF.

The chain combines TRBV4-1 with TRBJ1-2, with 9 bases fitting TRBD1. Per germline, CDR1 MGHRA and CDR2 YSYEKL. V shed 6 bases, J shed 6 bases, and the junction held 8 bases outside the gene matches. CDR3 size: 14 residues. As DNA, the CDR3 is TGCGCCAGCAGTACAGGGGGCGCATTGAATGGCTACACCTTC. Residues: CASSTGGALNGYTF.

The genes are TRBV5-1 and TRBJ2-7; TRBD2 aligns across 10 bases. Per the germline V gene, CDR1 is SGHRS and CDR2 is YFSETQ. V lost 0 bases to trimming and J lost 5 bases; unmatched junction nucleotides: 11. The length of the CDR3 is 17 residues. CDR3 loop: CASSLAAGGLLGDEQYF. CDR3 nucleotide sequence: TGCGCCAGCAGCTTGGCAGCGGGAGGGTTACTGGGCGACGAGCAGTACTTC.

A few counts support this clonotype. The CDR3 nucleotides read TGTGCCAGCAGCTTAGACGACAGGAGGGACTACAATGAGCAGTTCTTC. This gives the protein CASSLDDRRDYNEQFF. This chain links TRBV13 with TRBJ2-1, with D perhaps matching TRBD1 or TRBD2 (6 bases each). Germline V gene lookup returns CDR1 PRHDT and CDR2 FYEKMQ (reference sequence). Trimming took 1 base from V and 3 from J, leaving 13 bases between them. The CDR3 has 16 residues.

The V and J genes are TRBV5-1 and TRBJ2-1; D tentatively fits TRBD1 or TRBD2 (5 bases each). Germline V gene sequence: CDR1 SGHRS, CDR2 YFSETQ. This CDR3 is 16 amino acids long. Deletions cut 0 bases from V and 0 bases from J, with 10 bases between. The CDR3 bases are TGCGCCAGCAGCTTGGAGGGACGCATCTCCTACAATGAGCAGTTCTTC. Amino acid sequence: CASSLEGRISYNEQFF.

This chain joins TRBV7-4 and TRBJ2-1, with 7 bases fitting TRBD2. V trimming: 2 bases; J trimming: 5 bases; junction bases outside the gene matches: 12. Germline V gene data show CDR1 as SGHVT and CDR2 as SQSDAQ. CDR3 length: 17 residues. The CDR3 spells CASSLRDGDYYDNEQFF. The CDR3 region has the DNA TGTGCCAGCAGCTTAAGGGATGGGGACTACTATGACAATGAGCAGTTCTTC. The whole variable domain, filled in from reference TRBV7-4 and TRBJ2-1, reads GAGVSQSPRYKVAKRGRDVALRCDSISGHVTLYWYRQTLGQGSEVLTYSQSDAQRDKSGRPSGRFSAERPERSVSTLKIQRTEQGDSAVYLCASSLRDGDYYDNEQFFGPGTRLTVL.

The V gene is TRBV10-3, the J gene TRBJ1-1; possibly TRBD1 for D (6 bases). Germline V lookup: CDR1 ENHRY, CDR2 SYGVKD. There are 19 residues in the CDR3. V was clipped by 0 bases and J by 0 bases, with 20 bases between them. The CDR3 sequence is CAISESTPGRGGMNTEAFF. The CDR3 DNA reads TGTGCCATCAGTGAGTCGACTCCGGGAAGGGGGGGGATGAACACTGAAGCTTTCTTT.

Comments on this clonotype: The germline gene is not matched at one end of the junction; a read error may be the cause. The chain is built from TRBV6-5 and TRBJ2-3; 8 bases fit TRBD2. CDR1 and CDR2 (germline): MNHEY, SVGAGI. There are 13 residues in the CDR3. The DNA of the CDR3 is TGCGCCGATAGCGGGAAACGCACAGATACGCAGTATTTT. Amino acids: CADSGKRTDTQYF.

The J gene is TRBJ2-5, the V gene TRBV20-1; 7 positions match TRBD1. The germline CDR1 and CDR2 sequences are DFQATT and SNEGSKA (reference sequence). Trimming took 6 bases from V and 2 from J; bases not matched to a gene: 3. The CDR3 runs 12 residues. The CDR3 loop is CSAQTGQETQYF. The CDR3 nucleotides are TGCAGTGCGCAGACAGGGCAAGAGACCCAGTACTTC.

The V gene is TRBV2, the J gene TRBJ2-2; a possible D gene is TRBD2 (6 bases). This CDR3 has 17 residues. CDR1 and CDR2 (germline): SNHLY, FYNNEI. Trimming cost V 9 bases and J 2 bases, with 22 bases left between them. This chain's CDR3 is CASRQALAGYNTGELFF. Written as DNA, the CDR3 is TGTGCCAGTCGCCAGGCTTTGGCGGGATATAACACCGGGGAGCTGTTTTTT.

The V call is TRBV7-2, the J call TRBJ2-1; D is uncertain. Germline CDR1 SGHTA, CDR2 FQGNSA. CDR3 size: 16 residues. Trimming shortened V by 5 bases and J by 6 bases, and 20 bases separated the two germline ends. The CDR3 loop reads CASSPRLPLPCNEQFF. DNA of the CDR3: TGTGCCAGCAGCCCCCGACTGCCCTTGCCCTGCAATGAGCAGTTCTTC.

This clonotype was counted only a few times. CDR3 region: CASSLGQGFETGELFF. DNA for the CDR3: TGCGCCAGCAGCTTGGGACAGGGCTTCGAAACCGGGGAGCTGTTTTTT. The genes are TRBV5-1 and TRBJ2-2; TRBD1 aligns across 7 bases. The germline V gene has CDR1 SGHRS and CDR2 YFSETQ. Trimming took 0 bases from V and 5 from J; bases not matched to a gene: 7. The CDR3 has 16 amino acids. Filled out from reference TRBV5-1 and TRBJ2-2, the complete variable domain reads KAGVTQTPRYLIKTRGQQVTLSCSPISGHRSVSWYQQTPGQGLQFLFEYFSETQRNKGNFPGRFSGRQFSNSRSEMNVSTLELGDSALYLCASSLGQGFETGELFFGEGSRLTVL.

This chain links TRBV2 with TRBJ2-1; D ambiguous. Germline lookup yields CDR1 SNHLY and CDR2 FYNNEI. Trimming shortened V by 7 bases and J by 9 bases, and 19 bases separated the two germline ends. The CDR3 has 14 amino acids. CDR3 nucleotides: TGTGCCAGCATGAGATTCTCCACCAGCCCTGAGCAGTTCTTC. Translating gives CASMRFSTSPEQFF.

This clonotype has just a few counts. The CDR3 coding sequence is TGCAGCGTTGAAGTACCTAGCACAGATACGCAGTATTTT. The encoded protein is CSVEVPSTDTQYF. The chain joins TRBV29-1 to TRBJ2-3; no firm D call. Trimming shortened V by 1 base and J by 0 bases, and 5 bases separated the two germline ends. The CDR3 contains 13 residues. Per germline, CDR1 SQVTM and CDR2 ANQGSEA.

The chain couples TRBV20-1 to TRBJ1-5; D is undetermined. The CDR3 is 14 residues long. The germline CDR1 and CDR2 sequences are DFQATT and SNEGSKA (reference sequence). Between the trimmed V and J ends, which lost 0 bases and 0 bases, there was a span of 6 bases. CDR3: CSARDTYSNQPQHF. The CDR3 DNA follows: TGCAGTGCTAGAGACACGTATAGCAATCAGCCCCAGCATTTT.

V is TRBV12-3 or TRBV12-4 and J is TRBJ1-2, with TRBD1 matching 7 bases. The CDR3 consists of 13 residues. V trimming: 6 bases; J trimming: 7 bases; junction bases outside the gene matches: 8. The CDR3 sequence is CASSPGQSCGYTF. The CDR3 DNA is TGTGCCAGCAGCCCGGGACAGTCTTGTGGCTACACCTTC.

For this clonotype: This may arise from a read error, as a much more abundant clone is one base away. This sequence joins TRBV2 and TRBJ2-7, with 8 bases lining up with TRBD2. The J call may be wrong; the DNA end is better matched by TRBJ2-5. CDR1 SNHLY and CDR2 FYNNEI come from the germline V gene. The CDR3 length is 12 residues. CDR3 coding DNA: TGTGCCAGCAGACTAGCGGAAGGGACCCAGTACTTC. Translation: CASRLAEGTQYF.